The rows below give T cell receptor beta chains drawn from one sample of a study of cytomegalovirus exposure and HLA in healthy donors. Repertoires were generated with immunoSEQ multiplex PCR, while TCRdb's copy carries only in-frame clones and drops some. The sample includes under 200,000 clones, around nine tenths of them seen just once. Input material: PBMCs. The origin of the receptors is a woman in her twenties or thirties in good health and CMV-seronegative. CDR3s include the opening cysteine and the closing phenylalanine or tryptophan. The D gene is left open where the match is weak. Only part of the rows carry a size: once, few, many, or a class if the clone is expanded.

CDR3nt	CDR3aa	v_gene	abundance	d_gene	j_gene
TGTGCCAGCAGGGCCCGGGTGGGCACTGAAGCTTTCTTT	CASRARVGTEAFF	TRBV5-4	NA	NA	TRBJ1-1
TGTGCCAGCAGTTTATCAGGTTACGAGCAGTACTTC	CASSLSGYEQYF	TRBV28	NA	NA	TRBJ2-7
TGTGCCAGCAGTTTGGGAACTAGCGGGAGTTACAGTGACAATGAGCAGTTCTTC	CASSLGTSGSYSDNEQFF	TRBV27	NA	TRBD2	TRBJ2-1
TGTGCCAGCAGCTTTAGCGGGGGGATCGCAGATACGCAGTATTTT	CASSFSGGIADTQYF	TRBV7-2	NA	TRBD2	TRBJ2-3
TGTGCCAGCAGCTTGGGACAGGGGTCCTACGAGCAGTACTTC	CASSLGQGSYEQYF	TRBV5-6	NA	TRBD1	TRBJ2-7
TGTGCCAGCAGCAAACAGGGGGAGGGTGACACTGAAGCTTTCTTT	CASSKQGEGDTEAFF	TRBV28	NA	TRBD1	TRBJ1-1
TGCGCCAGCAGCTCCTACACGGGACAGTTGCAGTTCTTC	CASSSYTGQLQFF	TRBV5-1	NA	TRBD1	TRBJ2-1
TGCGCCAGCAGCCAGGACAGGAAAAACTATGGCTACACCTTC	CASSQDRKNYGYTF	TRBV4-1	NA	TRBD1	TRBJ1-2
TGCGCCAGTTCCCCGGGACTAGCGAACTACAATGAGCAGTTCTTC	CASSPGLANYNEQFF	TRBV4-1	NA	TRBD2	TRBJ2-1
TGTGCCAGCAGCTTGGGGCTAGCGGGCCCCCGGGGGTACGAGCAGTACTTC	CASSLGLAGPRGYEQYF	TRBV5-4	NA	TRBD2	TRBJ2-7
TGTGCCAGCAGTCCACAGGGAAGGTCCTACAATGAGCAGTTCTTC	CASSPQGRSYNEQFF	TRBV27	NA	NA	TRBJ2-1
TGCGCCAGCAGCCTTCGTAGCGGGGATACCTACAATGAGCAGTTCTTC	CASSLRSGDTYNEQFF	TRBV5-1	NA	TRBD2	TRBJ2-1
TGTGCCAGCAAATATAGTAATCAGCCCCAGCATTTT	CASKYSNQPQHF	TRBV6-1	few	NA	TRBJ1-5
TGTGCCAGCAGTGGGCCGACTAGTCCAAACATTCAGTACTTC	CASSGPTSPNIQYF	TRBV6-1	NA	NA	TRBJ2-4
TGTGCCAGTAGTACGACGGCCGGGAGGACTGAAGCTTTCTTT	CASSTTAGRTEAFF	TRBV19	NA	NA	TRBJ1-1
TGCGCCAGCAGCTTTGCGGGGGGCTCCTACGAGCAGTACTTC	CASSFAGGSYEQYF	TRBV5-1	NA	TRBD2	TRBJ2-7
TGTGCCAGCAGTGAAGGCCCCGCAGGGGGGCCGAGGGCTTTCTTT	CASSEGPAGGPRAFF	TRBV2	NA	TRBD1	TRBJ1-1
TGTGCCAGCAGAGTCGGACAGTTTTGGAATCAGCCCCAGCATTTT	CASRVGQFWNQPQHF	TRBV6-1	NA	NA	TRBJ1-5
TGTGCCAGCAGCTTGGTTCACTACGAGCAGTACTTC	CASSLVHYEQYF	TRBV5-6	few	NA	TRBJ2-7
TGTGCCAGTAGTATTGGGGGACTAGCGGAGCAGTTCTTC	CASSIGGLAEQFF	TRBV19	NA	TRBD2	TRBJ2-1
TGTGCCAGCAGTTATCCGGGACAGGGATCCTACGAGCAGTACTTC	CASSYPGQGSYEQYF	TRBV7-9	NA	TRBD1	TRBJ2-7
TGTGCCGTCCCCGGGACAGGGGGCCCTCAGCCCCAGCATTTT	CAVPGTGGPQPQHF	TRBV6-1	NA	TRBD1	TRBJ1-5
TGTGCCAGCAGCTTGCTAAACCTGTACCAAGAGACCCAGTACTTC	CASSLLNLYQETQYF	TRBV5-6	NA	NA	TRBJ2-5
TGTGCCAGTAGTATTACTAGCGGCCTCTCCTACAATGAGCAGTTCTTC	CASSITSGLSYNEQFF	TRBV19	NA	TRBD2	TRBJ2-1
TGTGCCAGCAGCTTAGATGCTAGCGGGAGTAACGAGCAGTACTTC	CASSLDASGSNEQYF	TRBV7-2	once	TRBD2	TRBJ2-7
TGCGCCAGCAGCTTGGATGGGACAGCTAGCACAGATACGCAGTATTTT	CASSLDGTASTDTQYF	TRBV5-1	NA	TRBD1	TRBJ2-3
TGTGCCAGTACCATAGACGGCAATCAGCCCCAGCATTTT	CASTIDGNQPQHF	TRBV19	NA	NA	TRBJ1-5
TGTGCCAGCAGCCGACAGGGGTCATCAGGTGAGCAGTACTTC	CASSRQGSSGEQYF	TRBV27	NA	TRBD1	TRBJ2-7
TGTGCCAGCAGCTCCCGGACAGTCACGAACACCGGGGAGCTGTTTTTT	CASSSRTVTNTGELFF	TRBV9	NA	NA	TRBJ2-2
TGCAGCGTCCACTCGACAGGGGCCAACACTGAAGCTTTCTTT	CSVHSTGANTEAFF	TRBV29-1	NA	TRBD1	TRBJ1-1
TGTGCCAGCAGCCCGGCCCTAGCGGGGACGAGCTCCTACAATGAGCAGTTCTTC	CASSPALAGTSSYNEQFF	TRBV9	NA	TRBD2	TRBJ2-1
TGTGCCAGCAGCGCCTGGGACAGGGACACCCTCAATGGCTACACCTTC	CASSAWDRDTLNGYTF	TRBV5-4	once	TRBD1	TRBJ1-2
TGTGCCAGCAGCTTGGGAACGGGACTAGGAGCCTACGAGCAGTACTTC	CASSLGTGLGAYEQYF	TRBV5-4	NA	TRBD2	TRBJ2-7
TGTGCCAGCAGACCCCTAGCGGGGGGGGTCTCAGATACGCAGTATTTT	CASRPLAGGVSDTQYF	TRBV11-2	once	TRBD2	TRBJ2-3
TGTGCCAGTAGTACCTTCAGAGATACGCAGTATTTT	CASSTFRDTQYF	TRBV19	once	NA	TRBJ2-3
TGTGCCAGCAGTGGCGGAACGAACACCGGGGAGCTGTTTTTT	CASSGGTNTGELFF	TRBV28	NA	NA	TRBJ2-2
TGTGCCTGGAACCGACGACGGGACGAGCAGTACTTC	CAWNRRRDEQYF	TRBV30	NA	NA	TRBJ2-7
TGCGCCAGCAGCCCCCTGTCTGGGGCCAACGTCCTGACTTTC	CASSPLSGANVLTF	TRBV4-1	NA	NA	TRBJ2-6